This T cell receptor (beta chain) was recovered during a study of vaccination and CD4 T cells after COVID-19. Indicated treatment: approximately 11-day PBMC culture with coronavirus spike peptide pools or control peptides (ViraFEST assay). The unexposed donor's CD4+ T cells were collected before the COVID-19 pandemic (2011-2018). By share, this clonotype counts as medium-sized (0.01 to 0.1%). Antigen unknown. CD4+ T cells that had been cultured provided DNA sequenced with the Oncomine TCR Beta short-read assay. From the PCR reads, TCRdb called clonotypes with MiXCR, one entry per CDR3 protein. The sample consists of several thousand distinct CDR3 sequences, about 29% of them appearing once. This CDR3 is 14 amino acids long. V was pared by 5 bases and J by 0 bases, with 13 bases between. The germline gives CDR1 DFQATT, CDR2 SNEGSKA (reference sequence).

The sample taken for sequencing was CD4+ T cells from blood, cultured in vitro. This chain uses TRBV20-1 with TRBJ1-2; D is unresolved. The TCR originated in a human donor in good health. In DNA form, the CDR3 reads TGCAGTGCTCACCCGGGAACTCCTAACTATGGCTACACCTTC. Amino acids: CSAHPGTPNYGYTF.